This is a list of T cell receptor beta chains from one sample in a study of radiotherapy plus CTLA-4 blockade in lung cancer. Here immunoSEQ multiplex PCR was the method, and the copy in TCRdb shows in-frame clones only, minus some. The sample has about 62,000 clones; roughly 80% are singletons. The material sequenced was peripheral blood, taken from a patient treated with radiotherapy plus ipilimumab. The origin of the receptors is a human donor with non-small cell lung cancer who had a complete response to radiotherapy plus ipilimumab. Both conserved end residues are part of each CDR3. The D gene is left open where the match is weak. The size of a clone is reported for some rows only, either as once, few or many, or as a class for expanded clones.

>TRBJ2-1|TRBV6-1|TRBD2|.
CASSGERGVSYNEQFF
TGTGCCAGCAGTGGGGAGCGGGGGGTCTCCTACAATGAGCAGTTCTTC
>TRBJ1-1|TRBV5-1|.|.
CASSLVGWNTEAFF
TGCGCCAGCAGCTTGGTGGGCTGGAACACTGAAGCTTTCTTT
>TRBJ1-1|TRBV28|TRBD1|.
CASSSPLAGGTEAFF
TGTGCCAGCAGTTCTCCTCTGGCAGGGGGCACTGAAGCTTTCTTT
>TRBJ2-7|TRBV19|.|.
CASSIERNYEQYF
TGTGCCAGTAGTATCGAGCGTAACTACGAGCAGTACTTC
>TRBJ2-3|TRBV16|.|.
CASSQSMAGDEDTQYF
TGTGCCAGCAGCCAATCGATGGCAGGGGATGAGGATACGCAGTATTTT
>TRBJ1-1|TRBV4-3|.|.
CASSQDLWASEAFF
TGCGCCAGCAGCCAAGATTTATGGGCAAGTGAAGCTTTCTTT
>TRBJ1-5|TRBV4-1|TRBD1|.
CASSQGQGDQPQHF
TGCGCCAGCAGCCAAGGACAGGGAGATCAGCCCCAGCATTTT
>TRBJ1-3|TRBV19|.|.
CASTKGAGRPSGNTIYF
TGTGCCAGTACAAAAGGGGCCGGACGTCCCTCGGGAAACACCATATATTTT
>TRBJ2-3|TRBV5-1|.|.
CASSFGTTITDTQYF
TGCGCCAGCAGTTTCGGGACAACTATCACAGATACGCAGTATTTT
>TRBJ2-3|TRBV6-1|.|.
CATLHLTTDTQYF
TGTGCCACCCTACACCTTACCACAGATACGCAGTATTTT
>TRBJ2-5|TRBV19|TRBD1|.
CASSTGQGGFQETQYF
TGTGCCAGTAGTACGGGACAGGGGGGTTTTCAAGAGACCCAGTACTTC
>TRBJ2-5|TRBV4-1|.|.
CASSQGQVQETQYF
TGCGCCAGCAGCCAAGGACAGGTCCAAGAGACCCAGTACTTC
>TRBJ2-5|TRBV7-2|TRBD1|.
CASSSRDRETQYF
TGTGCCAGCAGCTCCCGGGACAGGGAGACCCAGTACTTC
>TRBJ2-1|TRBV13|.|.
CASSRYQEQFF
TGTGCCAGCAGTCGTTATCAGGAGCAGTTCTTC
>TRBJ2-3|TRBV7-2|.|.
CASSPGGLIVTDTQYF
TGTGCCAGCAGCCCCGGGGGCCTAATAGTCACAGATACGCAGTATTTT
>TRBJ2-1|TRBV18|TRBD2|.
CASSPWTSGWNEQFF
TGTGCCAGCTCACCCTGGACTAGCGGGTGGAATGAGCAGTTCTTC
>TRBJ1-5|TRBV19|TRBD1|.
CASSIMRGQPKPYSNQPQHF
TGTGCCAGTAGTATAATGAGGGGACAGCCGAAACCATATAGCAATCAGCCCCAGCATTTT
>TRBJ2-2|TRBV4-1|.|.
CASSPPRAGELFF
TGCGCCAGCAGCCCACCCCGCGCCGGGGAGCTGTTTTTT
>TRBJ1-1|TRBV7-9|.|.
CASSSGTTVENTEAFF
TGTGCCAGCAGCTCCGGCACAACAGTTGAGAACACTGAAGCTTTCTTT
>TRBJ2-5|TRBV2|.|.
CASSGGSHQETQYF
TGTGCCAGCAGTGGGGGAAGCCACCAGGAGACCCAGTACTTC
>TRBJ1-2|TRBV18|.|.
CASSPPLGPSNYGYTF
TGTGCCAGCTCACCACCTTTGGGACCTTCTAACTATGGCTACACCTTC
>TRBJ1-4|TRBV9|TRBD1|.
CASSVRDRDEKLFF
TGTGCCAGCAGCGTAAGGGACAGGGATGAAAAACTGTTTTTT
>TRBJ2-7|TRBV9|.|.
CASSADPSGREQYF
TGTGCCAGCAGCGCCGACCCCTCGGGGCGTGAGCAGTACTTC
>TRBJ2-5|TRBV6-6|.|.
CASSYTQETQYF
TGTGCCAGCAGTTACACCCAAGAGACCCAGTACTTC
>TRBJ2-5|TRBV27|.|once
CASSLSRQGGETQYF
TGTGCCAGCAGTTTATCGCGGCAGGGAGGAGAGACCCAGTACTTC
>TRBJ2-2|TRBV10-2|TRBD2|.
CASSDTSGTNTGELFF
TGCGCCAGCAGTGATACTAGCGGGACTAACACCGGGGAGCTGTTTTTT
>TRBJ2-2|TRBV12-5|TRBD2|.
CASGLPTSGRLGELFF
TGTGCTAGTGGTCTCCCGACTAGCGGGAGGTTAGGGGAGCTGTTTTTT
>TRBJ2-3|TRBV5-8|TRBD2|.
CASSLGTSGRLSDTQYF
TGTGCCAGCAGCTTAGGGACTAGCGGGAGGCTCTCAGATACGCAGTATTTT
>TRBJ2-1|TRBV6-1|TRBD1|.
CASRRQGSEQFF
TGTGCCAGCAGGAGACAGGGGAGTGAGCAGTTCTTC
>TRBJ1-1|TRBV6-1|TRBD1|once
CASFPGDRGHTEAFF
TGTGCCAGCTTCCCTGGGGACAGAGGTCACACTGAAGCTTTCTTT
>TRBJ2-3|TRBV7-2|TRBD2|.
CASSPGLAVDTQYF
TGTGCCAGCAGCCCCGGACTAGCGGTAGATACGCAGTATTTT
>TRBJ2-3|TRBV5-1|TRBD2|.
CASSLKTGGPDTQYF
TGCGCCAGCAGCTTAAAGACGGGGGGGCCAGATACGCAGTATTTT
>TRBJ1-4|TRBV9|.|.
CASSVVEQRGKLFF
TGTGCCAGCAGCGTAGTGGAACAGCGGGGAAAACTGTTTTTT
>TRBJ1-5|TRBV28|.|.
CASSLILGGGNQPQHF
TGTGCCAGCAGTTTAATCTTGGGGGGGGGCAATCAGCCCCAGCATTTT
>TRBJ1-5|TRBV19|.|.
CASSIFNQPQHF
TGTGCCAGTAGTATCTTCAATCAGCCCCAGCATTTT
>TRBJ1-1|TRBV5-1|.|once
CASSSRRNTEAFF
TGCGCCAGCAGCTCCCGTAGGAACACTGAAGCTTTCTTT
>TRBJ2-7|TRBV5-6|.|.
CASSLGTTAGGYF
TGTGCCAGCAGCTTGGGGACTACCGCCGGCGGGTACTTC
>TRBJ1-5|TRBV30|.|.
CAWSIESNQPQHF
TGTGCCTGGAGTATTGAAAGCAATCAGCCCCAGCATTTT
>TRBJ1-4|TRBV19|.|.
CASSISSGYATNEKLFF
TGTGCCAGTAGTATAAGTAGTGGATACGCAACTAATGAAAAACTGTTTTTT
>TRBJ2-3|TRBV28|TRBD2|.
CASVELADTDTQYF
TGTGCCAGCGTCGAACTAGCGGACACAGATACGCAGTATTTT
>TRBJ1-1|TRBV20-1|.|.
CSATPGSEAFF
TGCAGTGCTACTCCGGGGTCTGAAGCTTTCTTT
>TRBJ1-4|TRBV6-6|TRBD1|.
CASRSTGGFEKLFF
TGTGCCAGCAGGTCGACAGGGGGCTTTGAAAAACTGTTTTTT